The present T cell receptor (beta chain) was sequenced within a study of shared clonotypes between healthy human individuals. Germline values: CDR1 SNHLY, CDR2 FYNNEI. The CDR3 consists of 14 residues. Unmatched junction bases numbered 5, after V lost 11 bases and J lost 0 bases. Only Caucasian adults living in Nashville, Tennessee served as donors. TCRdb's table, derived via immunoSEQ multiplex PCR, lists solely in-frame clones and lacks some. The sample includes around 500,000 clones, about 78% of them seen just once. This receptor was taken from a woman in her thirties or forties in good health. Some clones in this sample may be carry-over from other donors' samples. Sequences were obtained from PBMCs. The J gene is TRBJ2-7, the V gene TRBV2; 12 bases map to TRBD1. CDR3 amino acids: CAGGTGGPSYEQYF. For the CDR3, the DNA is TGTGCCGGAGGGACAGGGGGCCCCTCCTACGAGCAGTACTTC.